These 28 T cell receptor beta chains share one sample of origin, sequenced in a study of human T cells and chemical hapten exposure. TCRdb passed the RACE reads through MiXCR, listing each CDR3 protein once. The repertoire includes about 84,000 distinct CDR3 sequences, less than 14% of them detected once, and approximately 3.7% sits in the top ten. Described time point: patch test 3, about 24 weeks after DPC sensitization. Treatment noted: therapeutic diphenylcyclopropenone sensitization with weekly scalp DPC. The material sequenced was whole blood, taken in connection with sensitization to the hapten diphenylcyclopropenone (DPC). All receptors derive from a woman aged 45-65 years with alopecia areata. Some clones in this sample may be carry-over from other donors' samples.

This clonotype was recorded many times. The V gene is TRBV7-6, the J gene TRBJ1-1; tentatively, D is TRBD1 (6 bases). The germline CDR1 and CDR2 sequences are SGHVS and FNYEAQ. This CDR3 is 19 amino acids long. Trimming cost V 5 bases and J 4 bases, with 29 bases left between them. In nucleotides, the CDR3 is TGTGCCAGCAGCCCTAGGGTCGGGGGGCGCGCCCCTGGCGGCACTGAAGCTTTCTTT. Its protein product is CASSPRVGGRAPGGTEAFF. Combining the CDR3 with reference TRBV7-6 and TRBJ1-1 gives the whole variable domain GAGVSQSPRYKVTKRGQDVALRCDPISGHVSLYWYRQALGQGPEFLTYFNYEAQQDKSGLPNDRFSAERPEGSISTLTIQRTEQRDSAMYRCASSPRVGGRAPGGTEAFFGQGTRLTVV.

The chain has TRBV2 and TRBJ1-4; D unresolved. Trimming removed 6 bases at V and 8 bases at J, with 13 bases between. The CDR3 runs to 13 residues. Per germline, CDR1 SNHLY and CDR2 FYNNEI. This chain's CDR3 is CASRPPLGEKLFF. As DNA, the CDR3 is TGTGCCAGCAGGCCCCCTCTCGGGGAAAAACTGTTTTTT. Supplemented by reference TRBV2 and TRBJ1-4, the full variable domain reads EPEVTQTPSHQVTQMGQEVILRCVPISNHLYFYWYRQILGQKVEFLVSFYNNEISEKSEIFDDQFSVERPDGSNFTLKIRSTKLEDSAMYFCASRPPLGEKLFFGSGTQLSVL.

The V and J genes are TRBV5-4 and TRBJ1-1, with 7 bases matching TRBD1. Germline lookup yields CDR1 SGHNT and CDR2 YYREEE (reference sequence). V dropped 5 bases and J dropped 1; count of bases not matched to a gene: 8. The CDR3 covers 15 residues. Written as DNA, the CDR3 is TGTGCCAGCAGACCCGCGACAGGGCCGAACACTGAAGCTTTCTTT. The encoded protein is CASRPATGPNTEAFF.

The chain links TRBV19 to TRBJ1-5; no firm D call. Germline lookup yields CDR1 LNHDA and CDR2 SQIVND (reference sequence). The ends were cut back, 8 bases at V and 3 bases at J, with 8 bases in the middle. This CDR3 has 12 residues. This CDR3 is CASRRVNQPQHF. The DNA for the CDR3 is TGTGCCAGTCGCCGGGTCAATCAGCCCCAGCATTTT.

The chain combines TRBV6-5 with TRBJ2-2; 7 bases line up with TRBD1. The V gene's germline CDR1 is MNHEY and CDR2 SVGAGI. The junction had 2 bases not matched to a gene; V was cut back by 1 base and J by 6 bases. This CDR3 has 14 amino acids. The CDR3 sequence: CASSYLTGPGELFF. CDR3 sequence (DNA): TGTGCCAGCAGTTACTTGACAGGGCCCGGGGAGCTGTTTTTT.

In DNA form, the CDR3 reads TGTGCCAGCAGCCTTTCCACGACCCAGACGAATGGCTACACCTTC. Amino acids: CASSLSTTQTNGYTF. The chain links TRBV7-9 to TRBJ1-2; D not certain. There are 15 residues in the CDR3. V was cut by 5 bases and J by 6 bases, with 19 bases left in between. In germline, CDR1 is SEHNR, CDR2 FQNEAQ (reference sequence).

CDR3 loop: CASKTKGSYTF. The CDR3 bases are TGTGCCAGTAAGACAAAGGGTAGCTACACCTTC. This chain joins TRBV19 and TRBJ1-2, with D hard to call. The germline V gene has CDR1 LNHDA and CDR2 SQIVND (reference sequence). The CDR3 spans 11 residues. Trimming cost V 7 bases and J 9 bases, with 12 bases left between them.

This clonotype was found many times. One end of the junction fails to match germline, which may point to a read error. The V gene is TRBV6-1, the J gene TRBJ1-1; the D gene is possibly TRBD1 (6 bases). This CDR3 region has 14 residues. In germline, CDR1 is MNHNS, CDR2 SASEGT. The CDR3, as DNA: TGTGCCAGCAGTGAAGTTCAGGGGAACTCTGAAGCTTTCTTT. It encodes CASSEVQGNSEAFF.

Comment on this clonotype: Just one base apart from a much larger clone, this may be a read error. The chain uses TRBV6-5 and TRBJ1-4; TRBD1 matches at 10 bases. This CDR3 is built from 16 residues. V lost 2 bases to trimming and J lost 9 bases; unmatched junction nucleotides: 9. The germline V gene has CDR1 MNHEY and CDR2 SVGAGI. CDR3 protein: CASSYKRGQGNKKLFF. In nucleotides, the CDR3 is TGTGCCAGCAGTTACAAGAGGGGACAGGGGAATAAAAAACTGTTTTTT.

A remark on this clonotype: One base away lies a much larger clone, so this may be a sequencing read error. The final CDR3 position lacks the conserved phenylalanine or tryptophan, pointing to a likely read error. This chain connects TRBV13 to TRBJ2-7; TRBD1 is a possible D gene (6 bases). The V gene's germline CDR1 is PRHDT and CDR2 FYEKMQ (reference sequence). This CDR3 has 14 residues. Trimming cost V 6 bases and J 0 bases, with 12 bases left between them. The CDR3 DNA reads as TGTGCCAGCAGGAGGGGGACACCCTCCTACGAGCAGTACTCC. The encoded protein is CASRRGTPSYEQYS.

This clonotype has ten or more counts. The V call is TRBV28, the J call TRBJ1-6; 9 positions match TRBD1. Per germline, CDR1 MDHEN and CDR2 SYDVKM. Trimming at V came to 2 bases and at J to 6 bases, leaving 8 bases not matched to a gene. The CDR3 is 17 amino acids. The CDR3 here is CASSLGRTGVGNSPLHF. In DNA, the CDR3 is TGTGCCAGCAGTTTAGGGCGGACAGGGGTTGGTAATTCACCCCTCCACTTT.

This clonotype was observed many times. This rearrangement joins TRBV28 to TRBJ1-5; the match to TRBD1 covers 7 bases. J lost 2 bases, V lost 2 bases, and 3 bases had no gene match. The CDR3 consists of 15 residues. Germline CDR1 reads MDHEN; CDR2 reads SYDVKM. The CDR3 region is CASSLRQGGNQPQHF. CDR3 in DNA: TGTGCCAGCAGTTTAAGACAGGGAGGCAATCAGCCCCAGCATTTT.

The sample holds many counts of this clonotype. The chain uses TRBV6-2 or TRBV6-3 and TRBJ2-5; TRBD2 matches at 7 bases. CDR1 is MNHEY, CDR2 SVGEGT, per germline. This CDR3 spans 15 amino acids. V was clipped by 2 bases and J by 9 bases; unmatched bases: 12. The chain's CDR3 is CASSYPTGGASAQYF. In DNA, the CDR3 is TGTGCCAGCAGTTACCCAACGGGAGGCGCCTCAGCCCAGTACTTC.

This clonotype has just a few counts. V usage is TRBV29-1 and J usage is TRBJ2-3, with 9 nucleotides matching TRBD1. The V and J ends lost 7 bases and 3 bases, in that order; junction bases with no gene match: 8. The CDR3 loop spans 14 amino acids. Germline V gene lookup returns CDR1 SQVTM and CDR2 ANQGSEA. This chain's CDR3 is CSGTGTGRTDTQYF. CDR3 in DNA: TGCAGCGGGACCGGGACAGGGAGGACAGATACGCAGTATTTT.

This sequence joins TRBV29-1 and TRBJ1-1, with D hard to call. V was clipped by 6 bases and J by 5 bases, with 13 bases between them. Germline V gene lookup returns CDR1 SQVTM and CDR2 ANQGSEA. The CDR3 consists of 12 residues. The CDR3: CSVMQAGTEAFF. CDR3 bases: TGCAGCGTAATGCAGGCGGGAACTGAAGCTTTCTTT.

This clonotype was observed at least ten times. This chain joins TRBV7-2 and TRBJ2-1; 12 positions agree with TRBD1. Germline loops: CDR1 SGHTA, CDR2 FQGNSA. Trimming at V came to 5 bases and at J to 8 bases, leaving 4 bases not matched to a gene. The CDR3 has 14 residues. CDR3 amino acids: CASSRDRGRDEQFF. CDR3 nucleotides: TGTGCCAGCAGCCGGGACAGGGGGCGGGATGAGCAGTTCTTC. Full variable domain (missing parts from reference TRBV7-2 and TRBJ2-1): GAGVSQSPSNKVTEKGKDVELRCDPISGHTALYWYRQSLGQGLEFLIYFQGNSAPDKSGLPSDRFSAERTGGSVSTLTIQRTQQEDSAVYLCASSRDRGRDEQFFGPGTRLTVL.

The CDR3 bases are TGCGCCAGCAGCCAAGACACCAGTAAGACTACCTCTAGCACAGATACGCAGTATTTT. It yields the protein CASSQDTSKTTSSTDTQYF. The chain couples TRBV4-3 to TRBJ2-3, with D possibly TRBD2 on 5 matching bases. From germline, CDR1 is LGHNA and CDR2 YSLEER. V lost 0 bases to trimming and J lost 0 bases, with 19 bases between them. The CDR3 has 19 residues.

The sample holds many counts of this clonotype. CDR3 DNA sequence: TGTGCCAGCAGCCCCCACCACTATGAGCAGTTCTTC. This gives the protein CASSPHHYEQFF. This chain joins TRBV14 and TRBJ2-1, with D unclear. The CDR3 sequence is 12 residues long. Per the germline V gene, CDR1 is SGHDN and CDR2 is FVKESK. Trimming took off 4 bases at V and 8 bases at J, with 9 bases between the two ends.

The chain couples TRBV5-1 to TRBJ2-2; D perhaps matches TRBD2 (5 bases). Deletions cut 3 bases from V and 5 bases from J, with 11 bases between. CDR3 length equals 14 residues. Germline V lookup: CDR1 SGHRS, CDR2 YFSETQ. CDR3 amino acids: CASSSTRQTGELFF. The CDR3 DNA sequence: TGCGCCAGCAGCTCCACTAGGCAGACCGGGGAGCTGTTTTTT.

This clonotype was counted only a few times. This chain uses TRBV19 with TRBJ2-4, with D perhaps matching TRBD2 (5 bases). The CDR3 has 13 residues. Germline V gene lookup returns CDR1 LNHDA and CDR2 SQIVND (reference sequence). V lost 1 base, J lost 8 bases, and 9 bases lay in between. Written as DNA, the CDR3 is TGTGCCAGTAGTATAGGCGGAGGTTACATTCAGTACTTC. This codes for CASSIGGGYIQYF.

This clonotype was seen many times. The genes are TRBV5-1 and TRBJ2-1; D assignment may be TRBD1 or TRBD2 (6 bases each). V lost 4 bases to trimming and J lost 1 base, with 18 bases between them. CDR1 and CDR2 from the germline V gene are SGHRS and YFSETQ. The CDR3 loop spans 17 amino acids. CDR3 sequence reads: CASSPKTQGGSYNEQFF. In DNA form, the CDR3 reads TGCGCCAGCAGCCCAAAGACACAGGGAGGATCCTACAATGAGCAGTTCTTC.

This clonotype was seen repeatedly, ten times or more. At one boundary the junction diverges from the germline segment, which might be a read error. The chain recombines TRBV18 with TRBJ2-1, with 7 nucleotides matching TRBD2. The CDR3 consists of 14 residues. Germline CDR1 is KGHSH and CDR2 is LQKENI. In DNA, the CDR3 is TGTGCCGGCTCACCGGGACCGGGGGGCAATGAGCAGTTCTTC. It is translated as CAGSPGPGGNEQFF.

This clonotype was detected ten times or more. The genes are TRBV6-6 and TRBJ2-2, with D maybe TRBD1 (6 bases). V lost 0 bases and J lost 7, with 15 bases in between. Per the germline V gene, CDR1 is MNHNY and CDR2 is SVGAGI (reference sequence). The CDR3 totals 16 residues. The CDR3 region has the DNA TGTGCCAGCAGTTACTCGATGGTGGGGGCAGGCGGGGAGCTGTTTTTT. Its translation is CASSYSMVGAGGELFF.

This clonotype was counted ten times or more. The chain employs TRBV20-1 and TRBJ1-1; no reliable D call. V was clipped by 3 bases and J by 4 bases, with 9 bases between them. This CDR3 has 12 amino acids. In germline, CDR1 is DFQATT, CDR2 SNEGSKA (reference sequence). In DNA, the CDR3 is TGCAGTGCTAGTGAAGGTCGCACTGAAGCTTTCTTT. This codes for CSASEGRTEAFF.

This clonotype has a handful of counts. The CDR3 bases are TGTGCCAGCTCACCATATTCAGGGGACACCGGGGAGCTGTTTTTT. Protein sequence: CASSPYSGDTGELFF. The genes are TRBV18 and TRBJ2-2; weak D call: TRBD1 (6 bases). Germline lookup yields CDR1 KGHSH and CDR2 LQKENI. Trimming removed 2 bases at V and 3 bases at J, with 10 bases between. The CDR3 consists of 15 residues.

This clonotype was seen more than once but under ten times. The gene calls are TRBV4-1 and TRBJ2-1; D perhaps matches TRBD2 (6 bases). The CDR3 has 17 amino acids. Trimming pared 1 base from V and 5 bases from J, leaving 18 bases between. Germline assignment: CDR1 MGHRA and CDR2 YSYEKL. In nucleotides, the CDR3 is TGCGCCAGCAGCCAAGCCCCGGGGTCGACTAGTCACAATGAGCAGTTCTTC. Encoded protein: CASSQAPGSTSHNEQFF.

The gene calls are TRBV29-1 and TRBJ2-6; TRBD1 matches at 9 bases. Germline V CDR1 and CDR2: SQVTM, ANQGSEA. This CDR3 comprises 16 residues. The V gene end was trimmed by 7 bases and the J gene end by 0 bases; junction bases not matched to a gene: 7. CDR3 in amino acids: CSEQGAGGSGANVLTF. CDR3 in DNA: TGCAGCGAACAGGGGGCTGGTGGCTCTGGGGCCAACGTCCTGACTTTC.

The CDR3 protein is CAVWSPMNTEAFF. The CDR3 DNA is TGTGCCGTGTGGAGCCCTATGAACACTGAAGCTTTCTTT. V usage is TRBV10-3 and J usage is TRBJ1-1, with D hard to call. The germline V gene has CDR1 ENHRY and CDR2 SYGVKD. There are 13 residues in the CDR3. Trimming shortened V by 11 bases and J by 0 bases, and 13 bases separated the two germline ends.